This T cell receptor (beta chain) originates from a study of cytomegalovirus exposure and HLA in healthy donors. Overall study results and limits: Several V segments, TRBV6-2 and TRBV6-3 among them, could not be told apart and were dropped.

The germline CDR1 and CDR2 sequences are KGHSH and LQKENI. There are 14 residues in the CDR3. V dropped 0 bases and J dropped 8; count of bases not matched to a gene: 5. PCR used 60 Vbeta primers and 13 Jbeta primers. Clones were read by immunoSEQ multiplex PCR, and TCRdb kept only the in-frame ones, dropping some. The sample has 100,000 or so clones; approximately 84% are singletons. On this clone: Its antigen remains unidentified.

The TCR comes from a man aged 18 to 30 in good health and CMV-seronegative. The chain combines TRBV18 with TRBJ2-5; TRBD1 matches at 8 bases. The sequenced sample consisted of PBMCs. The DNA of the CDR3 is TGTGCCAGCTCACCACCACCACAGGGGGGAACCCAGTACTTC. Translated, it gives CASSPPPQGGTQYF.